The 17 T cell receptor beta chains reported below all come from one sample, sequenced in a study of blood T cells in healthy people across ages. The use of a sample-barcoded 5' primer and a J-beta primer mix characterized a second PCR of about 6 to 11 cycles. Using its own MiXCR run on the 5' RACE reads, TCRdb lists one record per CDR3 protein. The profile shows 1.5 million to 2 million distinct CDR3 sequences, about 30% of them singletons. Sequencing was done on a sample of blood. The receptor set was obtained from a woman aged 25 to 39 in good health.

This chain joins TRBV20-1 and TRBJ2-1, with TRBD2 identical over 10 bases. V was clipped by 7 bases and J by 3 bases; unmatched bases: 6. The CDR3 consists of 14 residues. Germline CDR1 reads DFQATT; CDR2 reads SNEGSKA (reference sequence). DNA of the CDR3: TGCAGTGGGACGGTAGCGGGGGGCTACAATGAGCAGTTCTTC. The encoded protein is CSGTVAGGYNEQFF.

This clonotype was observed a few times. V and J are TRBV10-2 and TRBJ1-1; D might be TRBD1 (5 bases). V was shortened by 4 bases and J by 3 bases, with 12 bases between the two germline ends. Germline lookup yields CDR1 WSHSY and CDR2 SAAADI. This CDR3 contains 14 residues. The CDR3 nucleotides read TGCGCCAGCAGTGTTTTCGGGGGTCACACTGAAGCTTTCTTT. This sequence encodes CASSVFGGHTEAFF.

The chain links TRBV7-8 to TRBJ2-7; 8 bases line up with TRBD2. There are 13 residues in the CDR3. The V gene's germline CDR1 is SGHVS and CDR2 FQNEAQ. Trimming at V came to 5 bases and at J to 5 bases, leaving 5 bases not matched to a gene. CDR3 region: CASSAGTRNEQYF. The CDR3 bases are TGTGCCAGCAGCGCCGGGACTAGGAACGAGCAGTACTTC.

This clonotype was seen a handful of times. V is TRBV25-1 and J is TRBJ1-1; a weak D match, TRBD1 (6 bases). The germline V gene has CDR1 MGHDK and CDR2 SYGVNS. The CDR3 has 15 residues. V lost 3 bases and J lost 6, with 17 bases in between. The chain's CDR3 is CASSDTGQGYAEAFF. CDR3 DNA: TGTGCCAGCAGTGATACTGGCCAGGGGTACGCTGAAGCTTTCTTT.

This clonotype occurred a few times. J is TRBJ2-1 and V is TRBV10-3; 9 positions match TRBD1. CDR1 ENHRY and CDR2 SYGVKD come from the germline V gene. Trimming took 3 bases from V and 2 from J; bases not matched to a gene: 2. This CDR3 is 15 amino acids long. CDR3 bases: TGTGCCATCAGTGAACAGGGGGCAGCCTACAATGAGCAGTTCTTC. Translation: CAISEQGAAYNEQFF.

The V and J genes are TRBV6-1 and TRBJ1-1; no definite D call. Germline assignment: CDR1 MNHNS and CDR2 SASEGT. The CDR3 extends over 14 amino acids. V shed 2 bases and J shed 0 bases, with 7 bases lying between them. CDR3 sequence reads: CASSENTVNTEAFF. In DNA, the CDR3 is TGTGCCAGCAGTGAAAATACAGTGAACACTGAAGCTTTCTTT.

The chain combines TRBV5-6 with TRBJ2-5; TRBD1 is a possible D gene (6 bases). Between the trimmed V and J ends, which lost 4 bases and 5 bases, there was a span of 27 bases. The CDR3 is 18 residues long. Looked up from germline, CDR1 is SGHDT and CDR2 is YYEEEE. The CDR3 DNA reads TGTGCCAGCAGCCAAAACAGGGACGGACTTTATACTATCGAGACCCAGTACTTC. Translation gives CASSQNRDGLYTIETQYF.

A word on this clonotype: A much bigger clone sits one base away, suggesting this may be a read error. This chain connects TRBV4-2 to TRBJ2-5; 9 bases are shared with TRBD1. CDR1 is LGHNA and CDR2 is YNFKEQ in the germline V gene. V was clipped by 7 bases and J by 11 bases; unmatched bases: 14. The CDR3 has 14 amino acids. The CDR3 is CASMGQGLNNEQYF. CDR3 DNA: TGTGCCAGCATGGGACAGGGCCTGAACAATGAGCAGTACTTC.

This clonotype was detected a few times. The chain carries TRBV5-1 and TRBJ2-1; 7 bases map to TRBD2. Germline lookup yields CDR1 SGHRS and CDR2 YFSETQ. V lost 2 bases and J lost 10; bases outside the gene matches: 6. There are 13 residues in the CDR3. Written as DNA, the CDR3 is TGCGCCAGCAGCTTCGGGGGAGGGCTAGAGCAGTTCTTC. It codes for CASSFGGGLEQFF.

This clonotype was counted between two and nine times. V is TRBV3-1 and J is TRBJ1-1; possibly TRBD1 for D (6 bases). Germline CDR1 reads LGHDT; CDR2 reads YNNKEL (reference sequence). This CDR3 comprises 15 residues. The V end lost 4 bases, the J end lost 1 base, and 13 bases lay between the germline ends. CDR3 bases: TGTGCCAGCAGCCGAAGGGACATATCGAACACTGAAGCTTTCTTT. Translation gives CASSRRDISNTEAFF. The full variable domain, rest sourced from reference TRBV3-1 and TRBJ1-1, is DTAVSQTPKYLVTQMGNDKSIKCEQNLGHDTMYWYKQDSKKFLKIMFSYNNKELIINETVPNRFSPKSPDKAHLNLHINSLELGDSAVYFCASSRRDISNTEAFFGQGTRLTVV.

The rearrangement uses TRBV12-3 or TRBV12-4 and TRBJ2-7; 13 bases are a match to TRBD2. The V and J ends lost 6 bases and 1 base, in that order; junction bases with no gene match: 15. The CDR3 has 19 residues. CDR3 sequence reads: CASSRDFGTSGMESYEQYF. CDR3 in DNA: TGTGCCAGCAGCCGTGACTTTGGGACTAGCGGGATGGAGTCCTACGAGCAGTACTTC.

This clonotype was observed a few times. The V and J genes are TRBV28 and TRBJ1-2; D uncertain. Germline CDR1 MDHEN, CDR2 SYDVKM. The CDR3 sequence is 15 residues long. The V end was cut by 3 bases, the J end by 5 bases, with 16 bases between. CDR3 sequence: CASSLGGRRSYGYTF. CDR3 bases: TGTGCCAGCAGTTTGGGAGGCAGGCGATCATATGGCTACACCTTC.

This sequence joins TRBV14 and TRBJ2-4; D is unresolved. Trimming left V 0 bases short and J 13 bases short, with 22 bases between. The CDR3 is 16 amino acids. Germline V lookup: CDR1 SGHDN, CDR2 FVKESK. The CDR3 region is CASSQEGTAAGYGQYF. The CDR3 DNA sequence: TGTGCCAGCAGCCAAGAGGGAACAGCCGCTGGCTACGGGCAGTACTTC. The variable domain in full, with the rest retrieved from reference TRBV14 and TRBJ2-4, is EAGVTQFPSHSVIEKGQTVTLRCDPISGHDNLYWYRRVMGKEIKFLLHFVKESKQDESGMPNNRFLAERTGGTYSTLKVQPAELEDSGVYFCASSQEGTAAGYGQYFGAGTRLSVL.

V and J are TRBV20-1 and TRBJ2-3; TRBD2 agrees at 10 bases. CDR3 length: 15 amino acids. Germline V gene data show CDR1 as DFQATT and CDR2 as SNEGSKA (reference sequence). Unmatched junction bases numbered 5, after V lost 5 bases and J lost 0 bases. Here the CDR3 reads CSAASGSGSTDTQYF. DNA for the CDR3: TGCAGTGCTGCTAGCGGGAGTGGAAGCACAGATACGCAGTATTTT.

This clonotype showed up many times. V usage is TRBV6-2 or TRBV6-3 and J usage is TRBJ2-7; no clear D. This CDR3 is built from 12 residues. The germline V and J ends were trimmed by 10 bases and 3 bases, with 13 bases remaining between them. Per the germline V gene, CDR1 is MNHEY and CDR2 is SVGEGT. The CDR3 region has the DNA TGTGCCAATTCGCCGGATAACTACGAGCAGTACTTC. Its protein is CANSPDNYEQYF.

This clonotype was counted only a few times. The V gene is TRBV2, the J gene TRBJ2-1; the match to TRBD2 covers 13 bases. The length of the CDR3 is 15 residues. V dropped 6 bases and J dropped 8; count of bases not matched to a gene: 7. Germline V gene sequence: CDR1 SNHLY, CDR2 FYNNEI. The CDR3 reads CASRGLAGEVDEQFF. In DNA, the CDR3 is TGTGCCAGCAGAGGACTAGCGGGAGAGGTGGATGAGCAGTTCTTC.

This chain uses TRBV24-1 with TRBJ2-7; D perhaps matches TRBD2 (6 bases). The CDR3 contains 15 residues. V was pared by 5 bases and J by 7 bases, with 20 bases between. Germline-derived CDR1 and CDR2 are KGHDR and SFDVKD. The CDR3 is CATSAPRRGSNEQYF. In DNA, the CDR3 is TGTGCCACCAGTGCGCCCCGGCGGGGAAGCAATGAGCAGTACTTC.